Sequencing of this TCR beta chain was carried out in a study of T-cell reconstitution after alpha-beta-depleted transplantation in children. The study, taken as a whole, reports: Diversity of TCRbeta at day 60 was high in some patients, arising from surviving recipient T cells and thymic progenitors. Several hundred rapidly expanded clones from non-depleted graft cells reportedly supplied alpha-beta T cells about two months post-transplant. T-cell counts and diversity were attributed mostly to newly produced T cells one year after transplant.

As it was prepared, the TCRbeta library received unique molecular identifiers. TCRdb independently ran MiXCR on the PCR reads; one entry per CDR3 protein. The top ten clones hold roughly 9.8% of a sample with 250,000 to 400,000 distinct CDR3 sequences, approximately 23% of them seen once. On this clonotype: Its antigen is unidentified.

Trimming removed 8 bases from V and 8 bases from J, with 12 bases in between. Germline V gives CDR1 WSHSY, CDR2 SAAADI. This CDR3 comprises 12 residues. The source of this sequence is a male patient between 10 and 17 years old who had a stem cell transplant for acute lymphoblastic leukemia, so the T cells may come from the graft donor. The source was PBMCs, mostly from graft donor cells, collected 180 days after TCRalphabeta/CD19-depleted stem cell transplant. The chain joins TRBV10-2 to TRBJ2-2; D is unresolved. The chain's CDR3 is CASRHLLGELFF. The CDR3 coding sequence is TGCGCCAGCCGGCACCTTTTGGGGGAGCTGTTTTTT.